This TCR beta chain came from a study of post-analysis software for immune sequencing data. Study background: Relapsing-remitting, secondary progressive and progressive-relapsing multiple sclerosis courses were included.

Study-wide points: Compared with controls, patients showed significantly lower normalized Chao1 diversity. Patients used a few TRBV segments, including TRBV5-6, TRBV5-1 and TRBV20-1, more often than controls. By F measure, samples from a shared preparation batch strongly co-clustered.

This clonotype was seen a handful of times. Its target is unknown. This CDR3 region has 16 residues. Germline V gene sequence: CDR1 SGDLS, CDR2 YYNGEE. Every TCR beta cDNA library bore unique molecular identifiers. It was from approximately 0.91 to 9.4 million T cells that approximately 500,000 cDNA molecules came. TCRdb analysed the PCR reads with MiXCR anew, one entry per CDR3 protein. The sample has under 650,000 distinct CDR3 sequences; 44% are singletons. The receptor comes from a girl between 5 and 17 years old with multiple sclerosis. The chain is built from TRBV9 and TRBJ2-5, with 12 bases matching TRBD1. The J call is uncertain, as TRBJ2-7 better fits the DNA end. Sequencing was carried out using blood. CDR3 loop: CASSVGGQGANYEQYF. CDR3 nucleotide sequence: TGTGCCAGCAGCGTAGGGGGACAGGGGGCGAATTACGAGCAGTACTTC.